One sample yielded the 17 T cell receptor beta chains listed below, sequenced in a study of cytomegalovirus exposure and HLA in healthy donors. With 60 Vbeta and 13 Jbeta primers, the PCR was carried out. The assay was immunoSEQ multiplex PCR, and TCRdb's table has in-frame clones only and misses some. Counted here are about 150,000 clones, 75% to 85% occurring once; the ten biggest clones make up roughly 3.6%. Source material: PBMCs. The receptors shown here come from a human donor in good health.

The rearrangement joins TRBV6-1 to TRBJ2-7; TRBD1 matches 9 bases. The V gene's germline CDR1 is MNHNS and CDR2 SASEGT. The CDR3 contains 14 residues. The V gene end was trimmed by 4 bases and the J gene end by 6 bases; junction bases not matched to a gene: 7. CDR3 DNA sequence: TGTGCCAGCAGTGCCGGGACAGGGTTGGGCGAGCAGTACTTC. Residues: CASSAGTGLGEQYF.

This chain joins TRBV15 and TRBJ2-1, with D possibly TRBD2 on 6 matching bases. V was clipped by 6 bases and J by 6 bases, with 9 bases between them. The CDR3 has 12 amino acids. Germline V gene sequence: CDR1 LNHNV, CDR2 YYDKDF (reference sequence). The CDR3 coding sequence is TGTGCCACCAGGGTCGGGAGCAATGAGCAGTTCTTC. It encodes CATRVGSNEQFF.

As for this clone: The sample holds other DNA sequences that translate to the same CDR3. V gene TRBV19 combines with J gene TRBJ2-3; 7 nucleotides agree with TRBD1. Trimming at V came to 6 bases and at J to 5 bases, leaving 8 bases not matched to a gene. The CDR3 is made up of 14 amino acids. Germline-derived CDR1 and CDR2 are LNHDA and SQIVND (reference sequence). CDR3 amino acids: CASRPGGSGDTQYF. CDR3 nucleotides: TGTGCCAGTAGGCCAGGGGGATCCGGAGATACGCAGTATTTT.

This chain links TRBV27 with TRBJ2-1; D uncertain. Trimming left V 1 base short and J 4 bases short, with 8 bases between. Germline CDR1 and CDR2: MNHEY and SMNVEV (reference sequence). This CDR3 has 14 amino acids. CDR3 bases: TGTGCCAGCAGTTTATTCTTCGGGTACAATGAGCAGTTCTTC. Protein: CASSLFFGYNEQFF.

This chain connects TRBV6-1 to TRBJ1-5, with D perhaps TRBD1 (6 bases). V was cut by 7 bases and J by 6 bases, with 13 bases left in between. Germline CDR1 and CDR2: MNHNS and SASEGT. This CDR3 contains 13 residues. The CDR3 region has the DNA TGTGCCAGCACACAGGGTTCGGGTCAGCCCCAGCATTTT. It encodes CASTQGSGQPQHF.

The J gene is TRBJ2-7, the V gene TRBV7-9, with D perhaps TRBD2 (6 bases). The CDR3 has 14 amino acids. V gave up 5 bases and J gave up 0 bases, with 11 bases separating them. Germline lookup yields CDR1 SEHNR and CDR2 FQNEAQ (reference sequence). The CDR3 region is CASSPGTSSYEQYF. Here the CDR3 DNA reads TGTGCCAGCAGCCCAGGGACTTCCTCCTACGAGCAGTACTTC.

This clone appeared a few times. This chain uses TRBV27 with TRBJ1-5; D ambiguous. Trimming took off 2 bases at V and 3 bases at J, with 5 bases between the two ends. Germline CDR1 reads MNHEY; CDR2 reads SMNVEV (reference sequence). The CDR3 totals 13 residues. The CDR3 nucleotides are TGTGCCAGCAGTTTACAGATCAATCAGCCCCAGCATTTT. The encoded protein is CASSLQINQPQHF.

The chain couples TRBV10-3 to TRBJ2-5; TRBD2 matches 11 bases. Germline V CDR1 and CDR2: ENHRY, SYGVKD. The length of the CDR3 is 16 residues. With V trimmed by 6 bases and J by 5 bases, 11 bases remained unmatched. CDR3 protein: CAISSSGGALRETQYF. Written as DNA, the CDR3 is TGTGCCATCAGCAGTAGCGGGGGGGCCCTTCGGGAGACCCAGTACTTC.

The J gene is TRBJ1-1, the V gene TRBV6-1, with D perhaps matching TRBD1 (5 bases). V was cut by 8 bases and J by 5 bases, with 15 bases left in between. CDR1 is MNHNS and CDR2 is SASEGT in the germline V gene. CDR3 length: 13 residues. The CDR3 sequence is CASLAGPGTEAFF. The CDR3 DNA reads as TGTGCCAGCTTGGCGGGGCCGGGGACTGAAGCTTTCTTT.

The rearrangement joins TRBV5-1 to TRBJ2-7; 9 bases agree with TRBD1. CDR1 is SGHRS and CDR2 is YFSETQ in the germline V gene. The CDR3 sequence is 14 residues long. V shed 3 bases and J 1 base; nucleotides not matched to a gene: 2. Here the CDR3 DNA reads TGCGCCAGCAGCTGGGGGACAGGGTCCTACGAGCAGTACTTC. Its translation: CASSWGTGSYEQYF.

The genes are TRBV10-3 and TRBJ2-2, with TRBD2 identical over 13 bases. The CDR3 contains 19 residues. J lost 1 base, V lost 6 bases, and 11 bases had no gene match. In germline, CDR1 is ENHRY, CDR2 SYGVKD. CDR3 loop: CAIRRTSGGPEQNTGELFF. CDR3 coding DNA: TGTGCCATCAGGAGGACTAGCGGGGGCCCGGAGCAGAACACCGGGGAGCTGTTTTTT.

This chain uses TRBV28 with TRBJ1-1, with 9 bases aligning to TRBD1. The CDR3 is made up of 14 amino acids. Unmatched junction bases numbered 4, after V lost 6 bases and J lost 2 bases. Germline CDR1 MDHEN, CDR2 SYDVKM. The CDR3 DNA is TGTGCCAGCAGGGTGGGACAGGGAAACACTGAAGCTTTCTTT. Encoded protein: CASRVGQGNTEAFF.

This rearrangement joins TRBV5-1 to TRBJ2-5; D may be TRBD1 (5 bases). The V gene's germline CDR1 is SGHRS and CDR2 YFSETQ. Trimming cost V 7 bases and J 2 bases, with 12 bases left between them. This CDR3 has 13 amino acids. This CDR3 reads CASGAAGQETQYF. The CDR3 DNA sequence: TGCGCCAGCGGCGCGGCAGGGCAAGAGACCCAGTACTTC. Complete variable domain (other parts from reference TRBV5-1 and TRBJ2-5): KAGVTQTPRYLIKTRGQQVTLSCSPISGHRSVSWYQQTPGQGLQFLFEYFSETQRNKGNFPGRFSGRQFSNSRSEMNVSTLELGDSALYLCASGAAGQETQYFGPGTRLLVL.

The chain has TRBV7-9 and TRBJ2-1; TRBD2 matches at 9 bases. V gave up 5 bases and J gave up 7 bases; unmatched junction bases: 9. CDR1 is SEHNR and CDR2 is FQNEAQ in the germline V gene (reference sequence). This CDR3 is built from 15 residues. The CDR3 is CASSQNSGSGNEQFF. Here the CDR3 DNA reads TGTGCCAGCAGCCAAAATAGCGGGAGCGGGAATGAGCAGTTCTTC.

The chain is built from TRBV6-6 and TRBJ1-6; D remains ambiguous. V was shortened by 6 bases and J by 10 bases, with 10 bases between the two germline ends. This CDR3 is 12 amino acids long. CDR1 MNHNY and CDR2 SVGAGI come from the germline V gene (reference sequence). CDR3 region: CASRTNESPLHF. The DNA for the CDR3 is TGTGCCAGCAGAACAAATGAATCACCCCTCCACTTT.

The gene calls are TRBV7-9 and TRBJ1-6, with 7 bases aligning to TRBD1. J was trimmed by 7 bases and V by 1 base; bases with no gene match: 7. This CDR3 is built from 16 residues. Germline CDR1 reads SEHNR; CDR2 reads FQNEAQ (reference sequence). The CDR3 DNA sequence: TGTGCCAGCAGCTTAGGCACCGGGACAGCCAATTCACCCCTCCACTTT. This gives the protein CASSLGTGTANSPLHF.

The V and J genes are TRBV30 and TRBJ2-1, with 9 bases identical to TRBD1. J lost 14 bases, V lost 0 bases, and 17 bases had no gene match. This CDR3 spans 16 amino acids. From germline, CDR1 is GTSNPN and CDR2 SVGIG (reference sequence). The CDR3 nucleotides are TGTGCCTGGAGTGTAGTCCTCCGGGACAGGGAAATTGGGAAGTTCTTC. Residues: CAWSVVLRDREIGKFF.